One and the same sample provided the 10 T cell receptor beta chains below, sequenced in a study of cytomegalovirus exposure and HLA in healthy donors. PCR primers comprised 60 Vbeta and 13 Jbeta primers. Only in-frame clones appear in the TCRdb table, and some are missing; sequencing was by immunoSEQ multiplex PCR. The table shows approximately 160,000 clones, with around 79% occurring only once. Sequenced material: PBMCs. The origin of the receptors is a woman between 40 and 50 years old in good health and CMV-seropositive.

The chain uses TRBV7-9 and TRBJ1-5, with 9 bases fitting TRBD1. With 3 bases clipped from V and 4 bases from J, the junction kept 10 bases outside the gene matches. CDR3 size: 17 residues. CDR1 is SEHNR and CDR2 is FQNEAQ in the germline V gene (reference sequence). CDR3 in amino acids: CASSLNTGTGKNQPQHF. In DNA form, the CDR3 reads TGTGCCAGCAGCTTGAATACCGGGACAGGGAAAAATCAGCCCCAGCATTTT.

The rearrangement joins TRBV6-1 to TRBJ1-5; D perhaps matches TRBD1 (5 bases). V was trimmed by 6 bases and J by 4 bases, leaving 16 bases between them. Per the germline V gene, CDR1 is MNHNS and CDR2 is SASEGT. CDR3 size: 15 residues. For the CDR3, the DNA is TGTGCCAGCAGCCCCAGTGGTGGGGCGAATCAGCCCCAGCATTTT. This gives the protein CASSPSGGANQPQHF.

The chain carries TRBV6-6 and TRBJ1-5, with 8 bases lining up with TRBD1. The junction had 9 bases not matched to a gene; V was cut back by 7 bases and J by 4 bases. Germline-derived CDR1 and CDR2 are MNHNY and SVGAGI (reference sequence). CDR3 length: 15 residues. The CDR3 DNA sequence: TGTGCCAGCAACCCACGACAGGGGTTTAATCAGCCCCAGCATTTT. Its protein product is CASNPRQGFNQPQHF.

This clone was picked up one time. The chain recombines TRBV6-6 with TRBJ2-7; D gene ambiguous. Germline values: CDR1 MNHNY, CDR2 SVGAGI (reference sequence). Trimming left V 4 bases short and J 0 bases short, with 10 bases between. The CDR3 covers 14 residues. The CDR3 region is CASSLVHGSYEQYF. The CDR3 DNA follows: TGTGCCAGCAGTTTAGTTCACGGCTCCTACGAGCAGTACTTC.

This clone was counted only a few times. The genes are TRBV4-3 and TRBJ2-7; 8 bases line up with TRBD2. Trimming cost V 1 base and J 5 bases; bases outside gene matches: 7. This CDR3 comprises 15 residues. Germline lookup yields CDR1 LGHNA and CDR2 YSLEER. For the CDR3, the DNA is TGCGCCAGCAGCCAAGGTTCGGTTAGCGGGAACGAGCAGTACTTC. The encoded protein is CASSQGSVSGNEQYF.

The rearrangement uses TRBV7-2 and TRBJ1-1; D not certain. Germline-derived CDR1 and CDR2 are SGHTA and FQGNSA. The CDR3 contains 14 residues. V was clipped by 5 bases and J by 4 bases, with 14 bases between them. The DNA of the CDR3 is TGTGCCAGCAGCGCGGGCAGTCTGGGCACTGAAGCTTTCTTT. Its protein product is CASSAGSLGTEAFF. Variable domain in full (rest from reference TRBV7-2 and TRBJ1-1): GAGVSQSPSNKVTEKGKDVELRCDPISGHTALYWYRQSLGQGLEFLIYFQGNSAPDKSGLPSDRFSAERTGGSVSTLTIQRTQQEDSAVYLCASSAGSLGTEAFFGQGTRLTVV.

The chain uses TRBV19 and TRBJ2-2; D possibly corresponds to TRBD2 (6 bases). This CDR3 is built from 14 residues. CDR1 LNHDA and CDR2 SQIVND come from the germline V gene (reference sequence). Trimming shortened V by 7 bases and J by 5 bases, and 14 bases separated the two germline ends. The CDR3 here is CASTLGLYTGELFF. The CDR3 coding sequence is TGTGCCAGTACCCTGGGACTTTATACCGGGGAGCTGTTTTTT.

The chain recombines TRBV7-9 with TRBJ1-2, with a weak D call TRBD1 (6 bases). CDR3 length: 14 amino acids. V was pared by 5 bases and J by 8 bases, with 18 bases between. Germline values: CDR1 SEHNR, CDR2 FQNEAQ (reference sequence). CDR3 region: CASSPGQTRAGYTF. Here the CDR3 DNA reads TGTGCCAGCAGCCCGGGACAAACGAGGGCGGGCTACACCTTC.

The genes are TRBV7-2 and TRBJ2-5, with 8 bases matching TRBD2. The CDR3 covers 15 residues. The V gene's germline CDR1 is SGHTA and CDR2 FQGNSA. V trimming: 5 bases; J trimming: 3 bases; junction bases outside the gene matches: 8. The CDR3 sequence: CASSLRGSGEETQYF. The CDR3 DNA follows: TGTGCCAGCAGCCTACGTGGTAGCGGGGAAGAGACCCAGTACTTC.

The chain recombines TRBV11-2 with TRBJ2-3; no firm D call. Germline CDR1 is SGHAT and CDR2 is FQNNGV. Trimming cost V 5 bases and J 3 bases, with 6 bases left between them. The CDR3 has 12 amino acids. CDR3 DNA: TGTGCCAGCAGCCTCCGTACAGATACGCAGTATTTT. Translation gives CASSLRTDTQYF.